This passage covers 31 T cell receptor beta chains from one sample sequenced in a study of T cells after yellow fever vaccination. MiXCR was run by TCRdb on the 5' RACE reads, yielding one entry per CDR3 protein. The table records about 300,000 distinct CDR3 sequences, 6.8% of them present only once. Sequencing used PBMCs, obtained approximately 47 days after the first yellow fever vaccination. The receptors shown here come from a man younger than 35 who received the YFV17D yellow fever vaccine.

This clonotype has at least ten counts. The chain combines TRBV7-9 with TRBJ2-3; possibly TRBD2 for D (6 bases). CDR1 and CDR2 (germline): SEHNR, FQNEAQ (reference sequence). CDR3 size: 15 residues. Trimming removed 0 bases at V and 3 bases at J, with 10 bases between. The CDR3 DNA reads TGTGCCAGCAGCTTAGCGCTGGCGGGAACAGATACGCAGTATTTT. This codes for CASSLALAGTDTQYF.

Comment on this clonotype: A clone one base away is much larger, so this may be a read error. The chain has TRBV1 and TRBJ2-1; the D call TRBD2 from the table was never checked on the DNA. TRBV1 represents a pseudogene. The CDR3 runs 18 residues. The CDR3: CTSSQDRRGCSSYNEQIF. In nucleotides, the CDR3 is TGCACCAGCAGCCAAGATAGGAGGGGCTGCAGCTCCTACAATGAGCAGATCTTC.

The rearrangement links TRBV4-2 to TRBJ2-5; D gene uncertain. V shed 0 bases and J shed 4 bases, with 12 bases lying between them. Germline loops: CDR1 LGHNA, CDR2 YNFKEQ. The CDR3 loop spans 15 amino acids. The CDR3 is CASSQDYSSRETQYF. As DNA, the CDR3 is TGTGCCAGCAGCCAAGACTACAGCTCTCGAGAGACCCAGTACTTC.

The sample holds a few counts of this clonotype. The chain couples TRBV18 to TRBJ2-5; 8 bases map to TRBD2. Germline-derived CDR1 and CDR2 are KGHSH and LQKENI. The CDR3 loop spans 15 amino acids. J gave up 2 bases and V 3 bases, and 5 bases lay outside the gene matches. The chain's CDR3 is CASSPFTSGQETQYF. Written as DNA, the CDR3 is TGTGCCAGCTCACCGTTTACTAGCGGACAAGAGACCCAGTACTTC.

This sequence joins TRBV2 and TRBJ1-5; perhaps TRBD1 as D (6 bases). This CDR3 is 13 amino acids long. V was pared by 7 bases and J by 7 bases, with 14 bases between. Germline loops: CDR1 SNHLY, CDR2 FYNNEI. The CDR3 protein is CASTVRGLQPQHF. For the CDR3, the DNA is TGTGCCAGCACTGTTCGGGGGCTCCAGCCCCAGCATTTT.

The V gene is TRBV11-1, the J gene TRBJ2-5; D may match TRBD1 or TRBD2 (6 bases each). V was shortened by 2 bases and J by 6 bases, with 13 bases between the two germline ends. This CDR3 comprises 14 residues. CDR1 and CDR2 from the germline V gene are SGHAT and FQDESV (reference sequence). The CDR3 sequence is CASSLTGGPQTQYF. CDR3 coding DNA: TGTGCCAGCAGCTTAACTGGGGGGCCCCAGACCCAGTACTTC. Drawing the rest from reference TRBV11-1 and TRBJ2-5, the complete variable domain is EAEVAQSPRYKITEKSQAVAFWCDPISGHATLYWYRQILGQGPELLVQFQDESVVDDSQLPKDRFSAERLKGVDSTLKIQPAELGDSAMYLCASSLTGGPQTQYFGPGTRLLVL.

CDR3 protein: CASSLRTWETQYF. Here the CDR3 DNA reads TGCGCCAGCAGCCTTCGGACCTGGGAGACCCAGTACTTC. The chain couples TRBV5-1 to TRBJ2-5; D is ambiguous. CDR1 SGHRS and CDR2 YFSETQ come from the germline V gene. The CDR3 has 13 residues. Trimming shortened V by 4 bases and J by 5 bases, and 12 bases separated the two germline ends.

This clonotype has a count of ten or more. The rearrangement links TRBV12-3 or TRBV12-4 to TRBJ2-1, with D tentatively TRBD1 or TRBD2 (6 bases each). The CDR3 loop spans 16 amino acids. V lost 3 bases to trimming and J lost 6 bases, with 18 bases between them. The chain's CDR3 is CASSFSRDTGRNEQFF. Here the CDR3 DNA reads TGTGCCAGCAGTTTCTCGCGGGACACGGGGCGCAATGAGCAGTTCTTC.

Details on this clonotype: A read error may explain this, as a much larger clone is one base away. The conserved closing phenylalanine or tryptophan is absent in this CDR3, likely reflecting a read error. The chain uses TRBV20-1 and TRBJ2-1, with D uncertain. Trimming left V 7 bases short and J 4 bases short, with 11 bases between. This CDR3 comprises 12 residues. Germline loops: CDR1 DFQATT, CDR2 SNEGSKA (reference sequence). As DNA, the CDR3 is TGCAGTGTCTTCCCAGCGTACAATGAGCAGTTCTCC. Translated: CSVFPAYNEQFS.

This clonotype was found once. The CDR3 reads CSARGGLRADTQYF. CDR3 DNA sequence: TGCAGTGCTAGGGGGGGGTTAAGGGCAGATACGCAGTATTTT. The genes are TRBV20-1 and TRBJ2-3; 7 bases are a match to TRBD2. This CDR3 is built from 14 residues. The V gene end was trimmed by 3 bases and the J gene end by 4 bases; junction bases not matched to a gene: 7. Germline lookup yields CDR1 DFQATT and CDR2 SNEGSKA (reference sequence).

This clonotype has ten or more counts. The CDR3 region has the DNA TGTGCCAGCAGTTACGGGCGGGAAAGCACAGATACGCAGTATTTT. It yields the protein CASSYGRESTDTQYF. V usage is TRBV6-5 and J usage is TRBJ2-3; D is perhaps TRBD2 (6 bases). The CDR3 is 15 amino acids. CDR1 is MNHEY and CDR2 is SVGAGI in the germline V gene. Trimming shortened V by 2 bases and J by 0 bases, and 9 bases separated the two germline ends.

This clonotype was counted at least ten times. This CDR3 reads CASSQRGEQPQHF. Written as DNA, the CDR3 is TGTGCCAGCAGCCAGAGGGGAGAACAGCCCCAGCATTTT. This sequence joins TRBV7-2 and TRBJ1-5; D possibly corresponds to TRBD1 (5 bases). Germline V gives CDR1 SGHTA, CDR2 FQGNSA. The CDR3 consists of 13 residues. V shed 5 bases and J shed 7 bases, with 12 bases lying between them.

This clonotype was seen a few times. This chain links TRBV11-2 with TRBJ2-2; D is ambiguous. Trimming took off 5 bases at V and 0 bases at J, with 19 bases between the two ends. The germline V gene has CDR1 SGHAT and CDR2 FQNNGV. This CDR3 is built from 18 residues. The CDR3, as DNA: TGTGCCAGCAGCGTTAGATTAAAAGGGAACGCGAACACCGGGGAGCTGTTTTTT. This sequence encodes CASSVRLKGNANTGELFF.

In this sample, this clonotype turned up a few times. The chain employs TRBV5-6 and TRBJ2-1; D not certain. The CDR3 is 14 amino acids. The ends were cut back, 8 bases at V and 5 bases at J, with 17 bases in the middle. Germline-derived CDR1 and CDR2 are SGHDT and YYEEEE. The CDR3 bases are TGTGCCAGGAGCCCCGAGCTCCGGCACAATGAGCAGTTCTTC. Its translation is CARSPELRHNEQFF.

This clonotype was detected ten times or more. The CDR3 DNA reads as TGTGCCAGCAGCGTACGAGGGGAGACTGTAGAGACCCAGTACTTC. Translated, it gives CASSVRGETVETQYF. The chain carries TRBV9 and TRBJ2-5; D may match TRBD1 or TRBD2 (5 bases each). The CDR3 runs to 15 residues. Trimming shortened V by 1 base and J by 4 bases, and 14 bases separated the two germline ends. CDR1 is SGDLS, CDR2 YYNGEE, per germline.

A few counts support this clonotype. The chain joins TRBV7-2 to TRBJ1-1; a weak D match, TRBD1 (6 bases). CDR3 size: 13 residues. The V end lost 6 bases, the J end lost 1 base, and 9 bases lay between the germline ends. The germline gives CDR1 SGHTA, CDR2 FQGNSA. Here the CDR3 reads CASRLDRNTEAFF. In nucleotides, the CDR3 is TGTGCCAGCAGATTGGACAGGAACACTGAAGCTTTCTTT.

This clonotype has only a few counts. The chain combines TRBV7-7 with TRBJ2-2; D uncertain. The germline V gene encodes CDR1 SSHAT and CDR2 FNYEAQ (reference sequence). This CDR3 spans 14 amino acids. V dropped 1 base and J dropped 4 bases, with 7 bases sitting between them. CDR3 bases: TGTGCCAGCAGCTTAGATTGGAGCACCGGGGAGCTGTTTTTT. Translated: CASSLDWSTGELFF.

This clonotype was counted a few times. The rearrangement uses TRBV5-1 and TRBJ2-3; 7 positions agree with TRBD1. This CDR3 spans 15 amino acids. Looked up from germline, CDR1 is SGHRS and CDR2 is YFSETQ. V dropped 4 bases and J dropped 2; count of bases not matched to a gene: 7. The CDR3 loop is CASSTGQLFTDTQYF. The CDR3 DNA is TGCGCCAGCAGCACGGGACAGTTGTTCACAGATACGCAGTATTTT.

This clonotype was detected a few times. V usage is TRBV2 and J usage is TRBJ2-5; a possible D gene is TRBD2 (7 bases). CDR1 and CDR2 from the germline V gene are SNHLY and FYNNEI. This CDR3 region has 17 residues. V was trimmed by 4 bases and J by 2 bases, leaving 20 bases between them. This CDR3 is CASSVFGGARRQETQYF. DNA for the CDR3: TGTGCCAGCAGTGTGTTTGGGGGGGCGCGAAGGCAAGAGACCCAGTACTTC.

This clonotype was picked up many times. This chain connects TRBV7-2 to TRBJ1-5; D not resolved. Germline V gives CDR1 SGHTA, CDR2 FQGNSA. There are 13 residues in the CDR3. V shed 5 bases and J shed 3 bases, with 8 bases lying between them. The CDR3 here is CASSPTTNQPQHF. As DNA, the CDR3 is TGTGCCAGCAGCCCCACGACCAATCAGCCCCAGCATTTT.

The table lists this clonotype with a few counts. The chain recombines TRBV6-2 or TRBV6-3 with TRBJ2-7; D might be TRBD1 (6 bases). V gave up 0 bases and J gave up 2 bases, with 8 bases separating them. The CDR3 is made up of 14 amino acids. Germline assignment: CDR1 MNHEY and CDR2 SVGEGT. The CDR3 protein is CASSYSRQAYEQYF. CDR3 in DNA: TGTGCCAGCAGTTACTCCAGACAGGCCTACGAGCAGTACTTC.

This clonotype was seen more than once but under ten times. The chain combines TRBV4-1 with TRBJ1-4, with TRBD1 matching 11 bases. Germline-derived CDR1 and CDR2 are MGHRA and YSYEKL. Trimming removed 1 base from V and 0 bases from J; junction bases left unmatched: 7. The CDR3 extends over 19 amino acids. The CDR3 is CASSQGGTGGLSTNEKLFF. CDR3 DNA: TGCGCCAGCAGCCAAGGCGGGACAGGGGGTCTCTCAACTAATGAAAAACTGTTTTTT.

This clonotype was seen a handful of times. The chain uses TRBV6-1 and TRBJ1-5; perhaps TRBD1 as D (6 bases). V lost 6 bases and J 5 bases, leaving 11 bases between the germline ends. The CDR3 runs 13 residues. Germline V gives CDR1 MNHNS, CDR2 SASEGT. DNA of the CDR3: TGTGCCAGCAGGCTGGGGGGCGATCAGCCCCAGCATTTT. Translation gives CASRLGGDQPQHF.

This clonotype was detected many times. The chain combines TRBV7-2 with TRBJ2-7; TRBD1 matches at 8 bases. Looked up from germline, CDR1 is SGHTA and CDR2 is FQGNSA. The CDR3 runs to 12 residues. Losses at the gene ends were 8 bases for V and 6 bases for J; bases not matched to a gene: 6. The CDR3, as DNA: TGTGCCAGCTCCGCGACAGGGGCCGAGCAGTACTTC. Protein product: CASSATGAEQYF.

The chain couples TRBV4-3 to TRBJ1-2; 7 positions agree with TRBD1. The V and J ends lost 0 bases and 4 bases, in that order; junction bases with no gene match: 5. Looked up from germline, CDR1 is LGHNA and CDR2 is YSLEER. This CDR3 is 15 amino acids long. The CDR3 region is CASSQETGEGYGYTF. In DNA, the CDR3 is TGCGCCAGCAGCCAAGAAACAGGGGAAGGCTATGGCTACACCTTC.

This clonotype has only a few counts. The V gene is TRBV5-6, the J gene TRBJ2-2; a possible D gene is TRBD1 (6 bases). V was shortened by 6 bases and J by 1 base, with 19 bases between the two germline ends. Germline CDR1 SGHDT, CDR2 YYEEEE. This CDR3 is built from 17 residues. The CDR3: CASNPRSGTKNTGELFF. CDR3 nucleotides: TGTGCCAGCAACCCCCGTTCTGGGACAAAGAACACCGGGGAGCTGTTTTTT.

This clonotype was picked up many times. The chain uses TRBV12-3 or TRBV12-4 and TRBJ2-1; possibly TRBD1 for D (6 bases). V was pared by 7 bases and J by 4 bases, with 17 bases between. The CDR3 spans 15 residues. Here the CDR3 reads CASNLPRTAYNEQFF. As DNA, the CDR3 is TGTGCCAGCAACTTACCACGGACAGCTTACAATGAGCAGTTCTTC.

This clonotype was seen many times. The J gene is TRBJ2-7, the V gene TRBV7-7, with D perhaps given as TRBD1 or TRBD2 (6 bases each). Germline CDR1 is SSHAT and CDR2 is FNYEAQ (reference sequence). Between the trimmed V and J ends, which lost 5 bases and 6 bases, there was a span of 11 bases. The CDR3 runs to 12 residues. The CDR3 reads CASSTGGGEQYF. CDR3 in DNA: TGTGCCAGCAGCACTGGAGGGGGCGAGCAGTACTTC.

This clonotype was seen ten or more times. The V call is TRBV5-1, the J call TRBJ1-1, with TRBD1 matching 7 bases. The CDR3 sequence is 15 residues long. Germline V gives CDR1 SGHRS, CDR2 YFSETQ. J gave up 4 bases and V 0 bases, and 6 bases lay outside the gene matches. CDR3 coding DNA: TGCGCCAGCAGCTTGGTTACAGGGGAGGGCACTGAAGCTTTCTTT. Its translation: CASSLVTGEGTEAFF.

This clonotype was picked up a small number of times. CDR3 sequence (DNA): TGTGCCGGAGTGCAGGGGTGGACTGAAGCTTTCTTT. The encoded protein is CAGVQGWTEAFF. The rearrangement joins TRBV30 to TRBJ1-1; possibly TRBD1 for D (6 bases). The CDR3 length is 12 residues. Germline CDR1 GTSNPN, CDR2 SVGIG (reference sequence). V was trimmed by 8 bases and J by 5 bases, leaving 15 bases between them.

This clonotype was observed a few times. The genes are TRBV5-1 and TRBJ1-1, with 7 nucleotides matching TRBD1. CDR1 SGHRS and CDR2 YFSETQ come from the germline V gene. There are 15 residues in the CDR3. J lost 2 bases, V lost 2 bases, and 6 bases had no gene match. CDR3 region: CASSLRTGYNTEAFF. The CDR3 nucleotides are TGCGCCAGCAGCTTAAGGACAGGTTATAACACTGAAGCTTTCTTT.